Each of the 30 T cell receptor beta chains below was sequenced from the same sample in a study of T cells in Graves' hyperthyroidism and ophthalmopathy. Amplified TCR beta CDR3 regions came from RNA transcripts. A set of HTBI primers served as the primers for a first-round RT-PCR of the TCR CDR3. A single record per CDR3 protein comes from TCRdb applying MiXCR to the multiplex PCR reads. The sample holds more than 500,000 distinct CDR3 sequences; about 14% are singletons and the top ten take more than 11%. The sample comprised blood. Receptors were obtained from a woman in her forties with Graves' hyperthyroidism.

This clonotype was seen only a few times. No conserved phenylalanine or tryptophan is present at the end of the CDR3, so a read error is the likely explanation. The gene calls are TRBV7-3 and TRBJ2-4, with no clear D. The V gene lost 5 bases and the J gene lost 1 base, with 12 bases spanning the gap. The CDR3 totals 15 residues. From germline, CDR1 is SGHTA and CDR2 FQGTGA. The CDR3 loop reads CASSLSPTAKNIQYL. As DNA, the CDR3 is TGTGCCAGCAGCCTGAGCCCTACCGCCAAAAACATTCAGTACCTC.

This clonotype has a count of ten or more. The chain has TRBV12-3 or TRBV12-4 and TRBJ2-3, with D unclear. The CDR3 runs to 14 residues. V was clipped by 6 bases and J by 0 bases, with 10 bases between them. The CDR3 loop is CASSPPDSTDTQYF. DNA of the CDR3: TGTGCCAGCAGCCCCCCGGACAGCACAGATACGCAGTATTTT.

This clonotype appeared a few times. This rearrangement joins TRBV9 to TRBJ1-6, with TRBD1 matching over 9 bases. The CDR3 runs 15 residues. V lost 0 bases to trimming and J lost 8 bases; unmatched junction nucleotides: 3. Germline V lookup: CDR1 SGDLS, CDR2 YYNGEE. CDR3 coding DNA: TGTGCCAGCAGCGTAGGACAGGGGGTTTATTCACCCCTCCACTTT. Its translation is CASSVGQGVYSPLHF.

This clonotype was recorded many times. This sequence joins TRBV4-2 and TRBJ2-1, with TRBD2 identical over 13 bases. The germline gives CDR1 LGHNA, CDR2 YNFKEQ. V trimming: 1 base; J trimming: 5 bases; junction bases outside the gene matches: 5. CDR3 length: 17 residues. CDR3 nucleotides: TGTGCCAGCAGCCAAGCGCCCGGGACTAGCGGGAACAATGAGCAGTTCTTC. It is translated as CASSQAPGTSGNNEQFF.

The chain has TRBV5-1 and TRBJ2-7; the D gene is possibly TRBD2 (6 bases). The CDR3 is made up of 13 amino acids. In germline, CDR1 is SGHRS, CDR2 YFSETQ. The ends were cut back, 4 bases at V and 5 bases at J, with 13 bases in the middle. Written as DNA, the CDR3 is TGCGCCAGCAGCCACGGGAGAGAGGACGAGCAGTACTTC. Its translation is CASSHGREDEQYF.

This clonotype was picked up a small number of times. J is TRBJ2-3 and V is TRBV5-1; 10 bases are a match to TRBD2. Germline CDR1 reads SGHRS; CDR2 reads YFSETQ. CDR3 size: 16 residues. The junction had 11 bases not matched to a gene; V was cut back by 4 bases and J by 6 bases. CDR3 region: CASSPGTSAQKDTQYF. CDR3 bases: TGCGCCAGCAGCCCAGGGACTAGCGCCCAGAAGGATACGCAGTATTTT.

The chain couples TRBV7-9 to TRBJ1-4; the D gene is possibly TRBD1 (5 bases). The CDR3 is made up of 15 amino acids. Per the germline V gene, CDR1 is SEHNR and CDR2 is FQNEAQ (reference sequence). Trimming removed 5 bases at V and 7 bases at J, with 17 bases between. The CDR3 sequence is CASSPTGADGEKLFF. As DNA, the CDR3 is TGTGCCAGCAGCCCGACCGGGGCAGACGGTGAAAAACTGTTTTTT.

The sample holds many counts of this clonotype. The V call is TRBV28, the J call TRBJ2-2; 8 bases match TRBD2. This CDR3 has 18 amino acids. J gave up 0 bases and V 1 base, and 7 bases lay outside the gene matches. CDR1 is MDHEN and CDR2 is SYDVKM in the germline V gene. CDR3 residues: CASSLFIAGFANTGELFF. The DNA for the CDR3 is TGTGCCAGCAGTTTATTCATAGCGGGATTCGCGAACACCGGGGAGCTGTTTTTT.

The chain carries TRBV4-2 and TRBJ2-1; TRBD1 might be the D (5 bases). Trimming removed 4 bases from V and 1 base from J, with 14 bases in between. The germline V gene encodes CDR1 LGHNA and CDR2 YNFKEQ. The length of the CDR3 is 16 residues. CDR3 residues: CASSPQGTQSYNEQFF. CDR3 DNA sequence: TGTGCCAGCAGCCCCCAGGGAACCCAATCCTACAATGAGCAGTTCTTC.

V gene TRBV10-3 combines with J gene TRBJ2-7; 13 nucleotides align to TRBD2. Trimming at V came to 6 bases and at J to 7 bases, leaving 6 bases not matched to a gene. Germline CDR1 reads ENHRY; CDR2 reads SYGVKD. The CDR3 spans 14 residues. The CDR3 nucleotides are TGTGCCATCAGGGGAACTAGCGGGAGGGATGAGCAGTACTTC. Amino acid sequence: CAIRGTSGRDEQYF.

In this sample, this clonotype turned up many times. V is TRBV3-1 and J is TRBJ1-2; D is ambiguous. This CDR3 is 12 amino acids long. The V end lost 5 bases, the J end lost 7 bases, and 11 bases lay between the germline ends. From germline, CDR1 is LGHDT and CDR2 YNNKEL (reference sequence). The CDR3 DNA is TGTGCCAGCAGCTACAGTGAGAGTGGCTACACCTTC. Its protein is CASSYSESGYTF.

This clonotype was found many times. The chain has TRBV7-8 and TRBJ2-7, with D unresolved. CDR3 length equals 13 residues. Germline loops: CDR1 SGHVS, CDR2 FQNEAQ. Trimming pared 1 base from V and 3 bases from J, leaving 7 bases between. DNA of the CDR3: TGTGCCAGCAGCTTAGGGCTTTTCTACGAGCAGTACTTC. This codes for CASSLGLFYEQYF.

The CDR3 DNA reads TGCGCCAGCAGCCAAGCTACAGGGCAGCGGGCAGATACGCAGTATTTT. It is translated as CASSQATGQRADTQYF. V usage is TRBV4-1 and J usage is TRBJ2-3, with D tentatively TRBD1 or TRBD2 (6 bases each). The germline V and J ends were trimmed by 1 base and 4 bases, with 15 bases remaining between them. The germline gives CDR1 MGHRA, CDR2 YSYEKL. The CDR3 sequence is 16 residues long.

This clonotype has just a few counts. The J gene is TRBJ2-2, the V gene TRBV5-1; possible D gene TRBD1, 6 bases. Trimming pared 3 bases from V and 0 bases from J, leaving 9 bases between. The germline gives CDR1 SGHRS, CDR2 YFSETQ. The CDR3 covers 15 residues. The CDR3 nucleotides read TGCGCCAGCAGCTCAGGGGTGACGAACACCGGGGAGCTGTTTTTT. Translating gives CASSSGVTNTGELFF.

There are many counts of this clonotype. The chain is built from TRBV9 and TRBJ2-1, with D unresolved. Germline V CDR1 and CDR2: SGDLS, YYNGEE. V lost 0 bases, J lost 5 bases, and 3 bases lay in between. The CDR3 is made up of 12 amino acids. The CDR3 protein is CASSVEDNEQFF. Here the CDR3 DNA reads TGTGCCAGCAGCGTAGAGGACAATGAGCAGTTCTTC.

This clonotype was detected a few times. V usage is TRBV6-2 or TRBV6-3 and J usage is TRBJ2-3, with TRBD2 matching 7 bases. Per the germline V gene, CDR1 is MNHEY and CDR2 is SVGEGT. J lost 3 bases, V lost 0 bases, and 6 bases had no gene match. The CDR3 totals 16 residues. The CDR3 sequence is CASSYSRTSSTDTQYF. Written as DNA, the CDR3 is TGTGCCAGCAGTTACTCGAGGACTAGTAGTACAGATACGCAGTATTTT.

At least ten counts were recorded for this clonotype. The chain couples TRBV24-1 to TRBJ2-1; TRBD2 matches at 15 bases. CDR1 is KGHDR and CDR2 is SFDVKD in the germline V gene. The CDR3 sequence is 17 residues long. V lost 3 bases, J lost 6 bases, and 5 bases stayed unmatched. Here the CDR3 reads CATSDPGTSGRTNEQFF. The CDR3 DNA sequence: TGTGCCACCAGTGATCCCGGGACTAGCGGGAGGACCAATGAGCAGTTCTTC.

The chain joins TRBV7-9 to TRBJ2-3; maybe TRBD1 (5 bases). The CDR3 covers 15 residues. Germline V gene lookup returns CDR1 SEHNR and CDR2 FQNEAQ (reference sequence). V was clipped by 5 bases and J by 2 bases, with 14 bases between them. The CDR3 loop reads CASSPLGAFTDTQYF. The CDR3 DNA sequence: TGTGCCAGCAGCCCCCTTGGGGCCTTCACAGATACGCAGTATTTT.

This chain connects TRBV12-3 or TRBV12-4 to TRBJ1-1, with no clear D. Trimming cost V 4 bases and J 7 bases, with 7 bases left between them. The CDR3 has 11 residues. The CDR3 coding sequence is TGTGCCAGCAGTTCCTATAATGAAGCTTTCTTT. This encodes CASSSYNEAFF.

V and J are TRBV6-1 and TRBJ1-2; D is possibly TRBD1 (5 bases). With 7 bases removed from V and 4 bases from J, the gap between germline ends came to 19 bases. This CDR3 has 15 amino acids. Germline CDR1 reads MNHNS; CDR2 reads SASEGT. CDR3 bases: TGTGCCAGCACCTCCAGCGGGACCGGCTTCTATGGCTACACCTTC. It translates to CASTSSGTGFYGYTF.

This clonotype was observed a few times. This chain uses TRBV10-3 with TRBJ2-1; 9 positions match TRBD2. V was clipped by 10 bases and J by 5 bases; unmatched bases: 9. The CDR3 covers 14 residues. Germline-derived CDR1 and CDR2 are ENHRY and SYGVKD. This CDR3 is CATKLGLANNEQFF. CDR3 sequence (DNA): TGTGCCACCAAGCTGGGACTAGCCAACAATGAGCAGTTCTTC.

This clonotype was observed a few times. V is TRBV5-8 and J is TRBJ2-2; 7 nucleotides align to TRBD2. The germline V gene encodes CDR1 SGHTS and CDR2 YDEGEE. Trimming at V came to 0 bases and at J to 1 base, leaving 9 bases not matched to a gene. This CDR3 is built from 18 residues. CDR3 sequence: CASSLEFGSSGNTGELFF. CDR3 coding DNA: TGTGCCAGCAGCTTGGAGTTCGGGTCTAGCGGGAACACCGGGGAGCTGTTTTTT.

This rearrangement joins TRBV27 to TRBJ1-6; weak D call: TRBD1 (5 bases). The V end lost 2 bases, the J end lost 7 bases, and 18 bases lay between the germline ends. The CDR3 consists of 17 residues. Germline values: CDR1 MNHEY, CDR2 SMNVEV (reference sequence). The CDR3 region is CASSLVSDRDLNSPLHF. The DNA of the CDR3 is TGTGCCAGCAGTTTAGTCAGTGACCGGGACCTCAATTCACCCCTCCACTTT.

Worth noting for this clonotype: A much larger clone lies one base from this, so it may be a read error. The conserved final phenylalanine or tryptophan is absent from the CDR3, which likely points to a read error. The chain couples TRBV6-4 to TRBJ2-7, with 10 bases lining up with TRBD1. The CDR3 has 14 residues. The V segment lost 6 bases and the J segment 4 bases; nucleotides outside the gene matches: 6. CDR1 is MRHNA, CDR2 SNTAGT, per germline. This CDR3 reads CASRPRDRGYEQYL. In nucleotides, the CDR3 is TGTGCCAGCAGACCAAGGGACAGGGGATACGAGCAGTACCTC.

This clonotype was detected ten times or more. The genes are TRBV6-1 and TRBJ2-3, with 10 bases aligning to TRBD2. The germline gives CDR1 MNHNS, CDR2 SASEGT. J lost 5 bases, V lost 4 bases, and 15 bases had no gene match. The CDR3 loop spans 18 amino acids. Here the CDR3 reads CASSARGLASGSLDTQYF. As DNA, the CDR3 is TGTGCCAGCAGTGCCAGGGGGCTGGCTAGCGGGAGTCTAGATACGCAGTATTTT.

The sample holds many counts of this clonotype. This chain connects TRBV12-3 or TRBV12-4 to TRBJ1-1; no firm D call. Trimming cost V 3 bases and J 1 base, with 9 bases left between them. The CDR3 is made up of 14 amino acids. The CDR3 loop reads CASSLRTPNTEAFF. CDR3 coding DNA: TGTGCCAGCAGTTTGAGGACGCCGAACACTGAAGCTTTCTTT.

There are many counts of this clonotype. The chain recombines TRBV30 with TRBJ2-3; D may match TRBD1 or TRBD2 (5 bases each). Germline V lookup: CDR1 GTSNPN, CDR2 SVGIG (reference sequence). The ends were cut back, 3 bases at V and 6 bases at J, with 13 bases in the middle. The CDR3 covers 13 residues. CDR3 nucleotides: TGTGCCTGGAGCGGGGCCACGGGGGATACGCAGTATTTT. Its translation: CAWSGATGDTQYF.

The rearrangement uses TRBV25-1 and TRBJ1-5; D gene unclear. The CDR3 contains 14 residues. Germline V CDR1 and CDR2: MGHDK, SYGVNS. Trimming shortened V by 3 bases and J by 0 bases, and 6 bases separated the two germline ends. CDR3 sequence reads: CASSDQLSNQPQHF. In DNA, the CDR3 is TGTGCCAGCAGTGACCAGCTTAGCAATCAGCCCCAGCATTTT.

V is TRBV3-1 and J is TRBJ1-3, with 7 bases matching TRBD1. The CDR3 runs to 18 residues. The germline V gene encodes CDR1 LGHDT and CDR2 YNNKEL (reference sequence). V was pared by 4 bases and J by 0 bases, with 12 bases of the junction left unmatched. The CDR3 protein is CASSRRITGTASGNTIYF. The CDR3 DNA reads TGTGCCAGCAGCCGAAGAATAACCGGGACAGCCTCTGGAAACACCATATATTTT.

The V call is TRBV20-1, the J call TRBJ1-2; D is unresolved. CDR1 DFQATT and CDR2 SNEGSKA come from the germline V gene (reference sequence). V was shortened by 0 bases and J by 9 bases, with 17 bases between the two germline ends. The CDR3 consists of 14 residues. This CDR3 is CSARDPASVISYTF. CDR3 coding DNA: TGCAGTGCTAGAGATCCGGCGTCAGTCATCAGCTACACCTTC.